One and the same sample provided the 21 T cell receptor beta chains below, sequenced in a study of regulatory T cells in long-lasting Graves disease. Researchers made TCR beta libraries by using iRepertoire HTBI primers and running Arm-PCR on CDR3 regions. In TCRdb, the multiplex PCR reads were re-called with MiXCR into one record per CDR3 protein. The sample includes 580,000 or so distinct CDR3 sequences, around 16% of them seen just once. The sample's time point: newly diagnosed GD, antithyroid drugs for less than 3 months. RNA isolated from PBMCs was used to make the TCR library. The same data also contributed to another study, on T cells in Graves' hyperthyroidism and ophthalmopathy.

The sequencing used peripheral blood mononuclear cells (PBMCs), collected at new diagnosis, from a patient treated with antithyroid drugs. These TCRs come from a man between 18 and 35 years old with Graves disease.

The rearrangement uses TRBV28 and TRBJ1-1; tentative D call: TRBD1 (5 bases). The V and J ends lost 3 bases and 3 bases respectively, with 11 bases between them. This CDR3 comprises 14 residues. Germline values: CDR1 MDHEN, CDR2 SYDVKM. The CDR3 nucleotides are TGTGCCAGCAGTTTTCGCGGGGGTGACACTGAAGCTTTCTTT. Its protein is CASSFRGGDTEAFF. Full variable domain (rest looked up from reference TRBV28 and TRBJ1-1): DVKVTQSSRYLVKRTGEKVFLECVQDMDHENMFWYRQDPGLGLRLIYFSYDVKMKEKGDIPEGYSVSREKKERFSLILESASTNQTSMYLCASSFRGGDTEAFFGQGTRLTVV.

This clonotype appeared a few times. The chain's CDR3 is CASSIGGGSGANVLTF. The CDR3 coding sequence is TGTGCCAGTAGTATAGGAGGAGGGAGCGGGGCCAACGTCCTGACTTTC. V and J are TRBV19 and TRBJ2-6; weak D call: TRBD2 (6 bases). V lost 1 base to trimming and J lost 4 bases, with 11 bases between them. The CDR3 totals 16 residues. In germline, CDR1 is LNHDA, CDR2 SQIVND (reference sequence).

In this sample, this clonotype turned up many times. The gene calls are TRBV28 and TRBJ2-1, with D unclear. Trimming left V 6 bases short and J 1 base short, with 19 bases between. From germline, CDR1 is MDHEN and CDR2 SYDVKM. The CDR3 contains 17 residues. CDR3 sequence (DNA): TGTGCCAGCAGCCTCAGTTGGCGGAAGGATTCCTACAATGAGCAGTTCTTC. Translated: CASSLSWRKDSYNEQFF.

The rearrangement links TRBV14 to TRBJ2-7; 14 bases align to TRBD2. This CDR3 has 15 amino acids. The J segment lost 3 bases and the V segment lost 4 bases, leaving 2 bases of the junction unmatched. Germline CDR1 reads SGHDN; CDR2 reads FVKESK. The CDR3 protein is CASSLTSGRVYEQYF. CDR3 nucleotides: TGTGCCAGCAGCCTGACTAGCGGGAGGGTCTACGAGCAGTACTTC.

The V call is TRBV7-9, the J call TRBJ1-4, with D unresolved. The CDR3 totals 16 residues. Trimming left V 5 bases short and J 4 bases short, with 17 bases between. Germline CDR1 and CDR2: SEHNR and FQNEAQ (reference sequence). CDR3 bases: TGTGCCAGCAGCCCCGGGCGTGGGAAGTATAATGAAAAACTGTTTTTT. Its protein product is CASSPGRGKYNEKLFF.

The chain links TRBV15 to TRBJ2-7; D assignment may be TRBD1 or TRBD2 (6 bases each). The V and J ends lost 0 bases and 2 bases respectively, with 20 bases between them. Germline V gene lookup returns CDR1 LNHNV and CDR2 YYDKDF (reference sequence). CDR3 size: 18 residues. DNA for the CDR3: TGTGCCACCAGCAGAGATCTTGGGGGGCGGGATCTTACCTACGAGCAGTACTTC. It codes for CATSRDLGGRDLTYEQYF.

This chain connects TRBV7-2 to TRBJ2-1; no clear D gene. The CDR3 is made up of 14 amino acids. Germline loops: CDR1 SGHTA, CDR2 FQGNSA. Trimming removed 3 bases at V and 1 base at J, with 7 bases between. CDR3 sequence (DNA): TGTGCCAGCAGCTTTTACCCGTCCTACAATGAGCAGTTCTTC. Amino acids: CASSFYPSYNEQFF.

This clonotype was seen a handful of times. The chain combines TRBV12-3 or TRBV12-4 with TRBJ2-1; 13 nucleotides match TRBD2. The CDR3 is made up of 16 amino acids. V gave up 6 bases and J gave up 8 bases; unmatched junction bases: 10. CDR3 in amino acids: CASSSWTSGSQDEQFF. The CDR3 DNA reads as TGTGCCAGCAGCTCTTGGACTAGCGGGAGTCAGGATGAGCAGTTCTTC.

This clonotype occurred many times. Here the CDR3 reads CASSPGFGAGNEQFF. The CDR3 DNA follows: TGTGCCAGCAGCCCTGGGTTTGGGGCAGGCAATGAGCAGTTCTTC. The V gene is TRBV11-2, the J gene TRBJ2-1, with D tentatively TRBD1 (5 bases). CDR1 and CDR2 from the germline V gene are SGHAT and FQNNGV. The CDR3 runs to 15 residues. The V and J ends lost 5 bases and 6 bases respectively, with 17 bases between them.

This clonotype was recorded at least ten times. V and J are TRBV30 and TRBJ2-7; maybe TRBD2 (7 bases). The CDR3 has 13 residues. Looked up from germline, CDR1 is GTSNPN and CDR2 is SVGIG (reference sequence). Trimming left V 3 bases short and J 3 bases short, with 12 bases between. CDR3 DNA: TGTGCCTGGAGCAGGAGGGGGGGCTACGAGCAGTACTTC. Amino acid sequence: CAWSRRGGYEQYF.

The CDR3 DNA reads TGTGCCAGCGTGGGCGGCGCGGAGTCACCCCTCCACTTT. This translates into CASVGGAESPLHF. The V gene is TRBV12-3 or TRBV12-4, the J gene TRBJ1-6, with D unclear. V was trimmed by 8 bases and J by 10 bases, leaving 15 bases between them. This CDR3 is built from 13 residues.

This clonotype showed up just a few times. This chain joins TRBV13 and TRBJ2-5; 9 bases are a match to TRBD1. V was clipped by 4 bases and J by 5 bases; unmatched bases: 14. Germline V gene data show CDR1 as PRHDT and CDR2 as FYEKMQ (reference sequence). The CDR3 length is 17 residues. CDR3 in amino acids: CASSSGQGKNPGETQYF. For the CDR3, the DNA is TGTGCCAGCAGCTCTGGACAGGGGAAGAATCCCGGGGAGACCCAGTACTTC.

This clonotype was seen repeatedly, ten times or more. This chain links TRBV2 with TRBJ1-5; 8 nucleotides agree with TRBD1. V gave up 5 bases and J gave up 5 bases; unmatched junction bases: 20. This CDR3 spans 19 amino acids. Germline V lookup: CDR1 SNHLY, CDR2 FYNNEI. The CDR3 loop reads CASSKSSGTGSFMHQPQHF. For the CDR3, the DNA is TGTGCCAGCAGTAAGTCTTCCGGGACAGGTTCTTTTATGCATCAGCCCCAGCATTTT.

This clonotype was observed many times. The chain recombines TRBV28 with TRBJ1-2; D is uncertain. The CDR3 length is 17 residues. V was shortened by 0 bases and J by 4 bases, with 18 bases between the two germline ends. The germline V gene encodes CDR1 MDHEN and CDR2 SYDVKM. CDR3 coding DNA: TGTGCCAGCAGTTTATGCGTAATGTGTTCGACTCTCTATGGCTACACCTTC. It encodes CASSLCVMCSTLYGYTF.

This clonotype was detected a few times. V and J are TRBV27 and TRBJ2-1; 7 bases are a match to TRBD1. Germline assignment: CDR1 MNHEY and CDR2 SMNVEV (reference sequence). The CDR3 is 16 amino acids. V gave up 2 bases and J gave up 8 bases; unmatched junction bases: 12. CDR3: CASSLPKGGAFDEQFF. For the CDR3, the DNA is TGTGCCAGCAGTTTACCCAAAGGGGGCGCGTTCGATGAGCAGTTCTTC.

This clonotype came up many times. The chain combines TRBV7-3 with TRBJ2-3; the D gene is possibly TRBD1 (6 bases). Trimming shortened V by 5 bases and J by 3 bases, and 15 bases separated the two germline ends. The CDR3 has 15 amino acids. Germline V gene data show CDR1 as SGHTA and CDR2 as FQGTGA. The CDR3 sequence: CASSPRAGATDTQYF. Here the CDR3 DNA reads TGTGCCAGCAGCCCTCGGGCAGGGGCGACAGATACGCAGTATTTT.

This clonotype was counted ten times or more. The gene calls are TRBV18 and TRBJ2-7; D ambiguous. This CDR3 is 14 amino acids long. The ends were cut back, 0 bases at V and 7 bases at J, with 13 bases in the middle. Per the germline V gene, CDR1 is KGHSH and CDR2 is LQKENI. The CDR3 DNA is TGTGCCAGCTCACCACCGGACGGGTTGGGGGAGCAGTACTTC. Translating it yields CASSPPDGLGEQYF.

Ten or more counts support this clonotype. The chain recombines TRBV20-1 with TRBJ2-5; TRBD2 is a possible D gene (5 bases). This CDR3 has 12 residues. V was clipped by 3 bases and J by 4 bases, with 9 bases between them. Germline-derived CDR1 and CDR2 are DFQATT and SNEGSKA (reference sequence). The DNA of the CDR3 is TGCAGTGCTAGCGGGGTCGGAGAGACCCAGTACTTC. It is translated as CSASGVGETQYF.

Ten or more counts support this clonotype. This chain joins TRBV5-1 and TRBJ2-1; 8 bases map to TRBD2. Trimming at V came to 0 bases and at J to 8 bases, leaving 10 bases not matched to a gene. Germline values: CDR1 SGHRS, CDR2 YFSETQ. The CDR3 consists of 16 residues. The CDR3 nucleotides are TGCGCCAGCAGCTTGGACCCAGCGGGAGTCTCCTATGAGCAGTTCTTC. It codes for CASSLDPAGVSYEQFF.

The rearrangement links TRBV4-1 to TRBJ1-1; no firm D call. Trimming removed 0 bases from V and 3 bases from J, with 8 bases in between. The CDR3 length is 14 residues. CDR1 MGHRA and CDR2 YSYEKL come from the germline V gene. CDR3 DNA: TGCGCCAGCAGCCAAGAAGGGCCCGACACTGAAGCTTTCTTT. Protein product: CASSQEGPDTEAFF.

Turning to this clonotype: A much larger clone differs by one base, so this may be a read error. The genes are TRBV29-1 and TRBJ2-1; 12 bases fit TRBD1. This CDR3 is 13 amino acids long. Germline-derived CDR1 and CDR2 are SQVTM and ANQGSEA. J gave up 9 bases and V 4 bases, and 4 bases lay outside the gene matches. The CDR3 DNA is TGCAGCGTTGTGGGACAGGGGGCGGGTGAGCAGTTCTTC. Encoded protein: CSVVGQGAGEQFF.